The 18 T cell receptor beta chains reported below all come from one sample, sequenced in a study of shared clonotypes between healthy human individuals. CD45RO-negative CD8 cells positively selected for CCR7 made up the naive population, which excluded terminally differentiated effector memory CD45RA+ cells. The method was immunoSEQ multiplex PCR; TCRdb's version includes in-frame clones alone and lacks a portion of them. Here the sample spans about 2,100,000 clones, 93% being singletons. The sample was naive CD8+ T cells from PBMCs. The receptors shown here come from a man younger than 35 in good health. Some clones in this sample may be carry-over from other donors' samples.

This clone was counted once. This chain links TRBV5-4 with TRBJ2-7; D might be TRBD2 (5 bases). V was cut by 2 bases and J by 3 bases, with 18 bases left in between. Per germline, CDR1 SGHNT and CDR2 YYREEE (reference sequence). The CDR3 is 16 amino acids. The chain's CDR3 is CASSLLGSVGVYEQYF. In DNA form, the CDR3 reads TGTGCCAGCAGCTTACTAGGTTCAGTGGGCGTCTACGAGCAGTACTTC.

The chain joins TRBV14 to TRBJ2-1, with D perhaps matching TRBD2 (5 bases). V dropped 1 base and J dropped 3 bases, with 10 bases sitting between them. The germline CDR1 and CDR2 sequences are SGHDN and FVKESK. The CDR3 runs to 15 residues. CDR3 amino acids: CASSQVRTFYNEQFF. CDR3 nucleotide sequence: TGTGCCAGCAGCCAAGTTAGGACTTTCTACAATGAGCAGTTCTTC.

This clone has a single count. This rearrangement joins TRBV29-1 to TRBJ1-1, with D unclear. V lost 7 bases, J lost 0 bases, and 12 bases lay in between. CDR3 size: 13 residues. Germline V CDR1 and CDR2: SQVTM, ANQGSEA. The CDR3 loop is CSASPGVNTEAFF. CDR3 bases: TGCAGCGCCTCCCCCGGGGTGAACACTGAAGCTTTCTTT.

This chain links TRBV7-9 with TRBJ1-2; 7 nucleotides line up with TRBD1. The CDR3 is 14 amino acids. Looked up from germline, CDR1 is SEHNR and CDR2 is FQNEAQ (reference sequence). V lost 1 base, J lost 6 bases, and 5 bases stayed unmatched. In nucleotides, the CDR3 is TGTGCCAGCAGCTTAGTTGAACAGGGGAATGGCTACACCTTC. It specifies CASSLVEQGNGYTF.

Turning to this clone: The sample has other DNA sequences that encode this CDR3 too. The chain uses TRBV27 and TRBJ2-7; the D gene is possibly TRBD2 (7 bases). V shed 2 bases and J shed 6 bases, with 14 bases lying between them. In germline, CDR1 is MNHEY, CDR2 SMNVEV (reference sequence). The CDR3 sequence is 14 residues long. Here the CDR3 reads CASSLLGGAGEQYF. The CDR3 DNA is TGTGCCAGCAGTTTACTAGGGGGGGCCGGCGAGCAGTACTTC.

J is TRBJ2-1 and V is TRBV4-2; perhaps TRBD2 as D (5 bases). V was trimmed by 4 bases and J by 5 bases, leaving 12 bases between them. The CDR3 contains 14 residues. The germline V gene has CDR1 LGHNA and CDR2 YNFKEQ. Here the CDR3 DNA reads TGTGCCAGCAGCCCTCTAAGAGGGAACAATGAGCAGTTCTTC. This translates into CASSPLRGNNEQFF.

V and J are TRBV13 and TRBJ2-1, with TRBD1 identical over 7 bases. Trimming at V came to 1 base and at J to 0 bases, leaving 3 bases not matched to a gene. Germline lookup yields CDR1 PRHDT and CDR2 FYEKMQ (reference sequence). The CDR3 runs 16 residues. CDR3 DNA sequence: TGTGCCAGCAGCTTAGAGGGGGCAAGCTCCTACAATGAGCAGTTCTTC. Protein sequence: CASSLEGASSYNEQFF.

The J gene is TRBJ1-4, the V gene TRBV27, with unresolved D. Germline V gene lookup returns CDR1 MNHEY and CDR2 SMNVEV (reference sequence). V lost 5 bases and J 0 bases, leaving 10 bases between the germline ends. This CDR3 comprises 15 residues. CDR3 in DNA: TGTGCCAGCAGTCCGACACAAGCAACTAATGAAAAACTGTTTTTT. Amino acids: CASSPTQATNEKLFF.

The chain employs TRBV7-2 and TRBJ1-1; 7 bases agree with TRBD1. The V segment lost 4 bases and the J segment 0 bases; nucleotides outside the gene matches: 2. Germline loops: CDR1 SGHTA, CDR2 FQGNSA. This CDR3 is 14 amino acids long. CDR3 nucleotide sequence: TGTGCCAGCAGCTCGACAGGGATGAACACTGAAGCTTTCTTT. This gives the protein CASSSTGMNTEAFF.

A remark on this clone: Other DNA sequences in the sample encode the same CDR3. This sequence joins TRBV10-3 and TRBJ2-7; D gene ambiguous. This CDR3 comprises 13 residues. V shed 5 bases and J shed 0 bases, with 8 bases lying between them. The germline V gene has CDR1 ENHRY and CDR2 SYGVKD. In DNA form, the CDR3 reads TGTGCCATCAGTTATGGCAGCTCCTACGAGCAGTACTTC. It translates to CAISYGSSYEQYF.

CDR3 sequence: CASAGSDSYNEQFF. DNA for the CDR3: TGTGCCAGCGCTGGTAGCGACTCCTACAATGAGCAGTTCTTC. This rearrangement joins TRBV2 to TRBJ2-1; perhaps TRBD2 as D (5 bases). Deletions cut 8 bases from V and 0 bases from J, with 11 bases between. The CDR3 has 14 residues. CDR1 SNHLY and CDR2 FYNNEI come from the germline V gene.

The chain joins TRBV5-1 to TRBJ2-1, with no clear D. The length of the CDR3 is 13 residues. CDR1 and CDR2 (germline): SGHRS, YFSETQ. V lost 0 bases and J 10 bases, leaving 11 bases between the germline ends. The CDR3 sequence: CASSLGGSVEQFF. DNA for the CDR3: TGCGCCAGCAGCTTGGGTGGTTCGGTGGAGCAGTTCTTC. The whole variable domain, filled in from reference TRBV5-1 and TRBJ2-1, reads KAGVTQTPRYLIKTRGQQVTLSCSPISGHRSVSWYQQTPGQGLQFLFEYFSETQRNKGNFPGRFSGRQFSNSRSEMNVSTLELGDSALYLCASSLGGSVEQFFGPGTRLTVL.

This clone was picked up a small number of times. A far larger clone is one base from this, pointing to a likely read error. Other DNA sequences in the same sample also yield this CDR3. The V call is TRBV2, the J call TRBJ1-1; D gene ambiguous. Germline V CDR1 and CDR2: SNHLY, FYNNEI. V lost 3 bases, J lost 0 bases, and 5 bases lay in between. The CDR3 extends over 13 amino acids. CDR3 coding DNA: TGTGCCAGCAGTGAGACGGTGAACACTGAAGCTTTCTTT. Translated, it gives CASSETVNTEAFF.

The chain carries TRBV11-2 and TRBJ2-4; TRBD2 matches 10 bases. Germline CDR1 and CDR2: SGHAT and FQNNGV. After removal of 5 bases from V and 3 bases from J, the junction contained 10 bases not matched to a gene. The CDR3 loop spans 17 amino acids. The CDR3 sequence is CASSPSPSGGNKNIQYF. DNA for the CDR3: TGTGCCAGCAGCCCCAGTCCTAGCGGGGGAAACAAAAACATTCAGTACTTC. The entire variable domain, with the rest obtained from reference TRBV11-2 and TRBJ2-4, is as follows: EAGVAQSPRYKIIEKRQSVAFWCNPISGHATLYWYQQILGQGPKLLIQFQNNGVVDDSQLPKDRFSAERLKGVDSTLKIQPAKLEDSAVYLCASSPSPSGGNKNIQYFGAGTRLSVL.

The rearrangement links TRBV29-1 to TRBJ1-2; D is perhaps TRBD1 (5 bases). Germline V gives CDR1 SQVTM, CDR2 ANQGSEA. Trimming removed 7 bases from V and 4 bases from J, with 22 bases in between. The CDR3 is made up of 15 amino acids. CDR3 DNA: TGCAGCGCGCTCCCCCCGGGGGGAGTGATCTATGGCTACACCTTC. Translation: CSALPPGGVIYGYTF.

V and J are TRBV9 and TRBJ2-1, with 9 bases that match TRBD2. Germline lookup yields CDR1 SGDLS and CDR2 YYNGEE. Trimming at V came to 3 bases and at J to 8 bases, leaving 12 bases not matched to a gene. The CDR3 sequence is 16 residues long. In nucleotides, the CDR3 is TGTGCCAGCAGCGCCCGGGGGCGGGAGGGTCTGGATGAGCAGTTCTTC. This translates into CASSARGREGLDEQFF. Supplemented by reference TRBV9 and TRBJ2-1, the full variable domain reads DSGVTQTPKHLITATGQRVTLRCSPRSGDLSVYWYQQSLDQGLQFLIQYYNGEERAKGNILERFSAQQFPDLHSELNLSSLELGDSALYFCASSARGREGLDEQFFGPGTRLTVL.

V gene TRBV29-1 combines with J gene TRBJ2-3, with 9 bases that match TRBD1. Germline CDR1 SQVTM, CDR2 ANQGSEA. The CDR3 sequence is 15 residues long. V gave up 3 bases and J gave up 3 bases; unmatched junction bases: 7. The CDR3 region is CSVDGQGIETDTQYF. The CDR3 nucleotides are TGCAGCGTTGACGGACAGGGGATAGAGACAGATACGCAGTATTTT.

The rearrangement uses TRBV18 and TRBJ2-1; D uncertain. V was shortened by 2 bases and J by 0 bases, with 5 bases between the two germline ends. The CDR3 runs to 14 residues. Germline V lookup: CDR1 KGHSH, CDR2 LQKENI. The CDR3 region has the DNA TGTGCCAGCTCACCAGGGCGCTCCTACAATGAGCAGTTCTTC. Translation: CASSPGRSYNEQFF.